This T cell receptor beta chain appears in the sequencing data of a study of identical twins. The junction had 5 bases not matched to a gene; V was cut back by 4 bases and J by 8 bases. CDR3 length equals 14 residues. Germline V gene sequence: CDR1 SGHTA, CDR2 FQGNSA. In this sample, this clonotype turned up a few times. TCRdb re-derived calls from the 5' RACE reads in MiXCR, one entry per CDR3 protein. The sample has some 660,000 distinct CDR3 sequences; approximately 9% are singletons. The same specimen was also included in a second study, on yellow fever vaccine responses in identical twins.

This sequence originates from a woman between 18 and 29 years old in good health. Sequences were obtained from PBMCs. The chain links TRBV7-2 to TRBJ1-4; 9 bases match TRBD1. The CDR3 DNA sequence: TGTGCCAGCAGCTCGACAGGGGGACAGGAAAAACTGTTTTTT. It specifies CASSSTGGQEKLFF.